This is a list of T cell receptor beta chains from one sample in a study of cytomegalovirus exposure and HLA in healthy donors. TCRdb's copy holds only in-frame clones and misses some; the assay was immunoSEQ multiplex PCR. This sample has around 150,000 clones, with 65% to 85% found just once. Sequences were obtained from PBMCs. The receptors here all came from a male donor in good health and CMV-seropositive. The CDR3 runs from the conserved cysteine through the conserved F or W. A D gene is named only where the DNA matches it firmly. Clone size is given for some rows only: seen once, a few or many times, or a class if the clone is expanded.

v_call: TRBV27
d_call: -
clone_size: once
j_call: TRBJ2-5
cdr3_aa: CASSQQGGRETQYF
cdr3_nt: TGTGCCAGCAGCCAACAAGGGGGAAGAGAGACCCAGTACTTC

v_call: TRBV6-1
d_call: -
clone_size: few
j_call: TRBJ2-1
cdr3_aa: CASSEESHRYNEQFF
cdr3_nt: TGTGCCAGCAGTGAAGAATCACACCGATACAATGAGCAGTTCTTC

v_call: TRBV5-1
d_call: TRBD1
clone_size: few
j_call: TRBJ1-3
cdr3_aa: CASSLEPDRIAGNTIYF
cdr3_nt: TGCGCCAGCAGCTTGGAACCGGACAGGATAGCTGGAAACACCATATATTTT

v_call: TRBV2
d_call: TRBD2
clone_size: -
j_call: TRBJ2-1
cdr3_aa: CASRAGTTNYNEQFF
cdr3_nt: TGTGCCAGCAGGGCCGGGACTACCAATTACAATGAGCAGTTCTTC

v_call: TRBV27
d_call: TRBD1
clone_size: -
j_call: TRBJ2-2
cdr3_aa: CASRHDRVIGELFF
cdr3_nt: TGTGCCAGCCGTCACGACAGGGTCATCGGGGAGCTGTTTTTT

v_call: TRBV5-4
d_call: -
clone_size: -
j_call: TRBJ2-7
cdr3_aa: CASSLGGTSPNEQYF
cdr3_nt: TGTGCCAGCAGCTTGGGCGGGACCTCCCCCAACGAGCAGTACTTC

v_call: TRBV5-1
d_call: TRBD2
clone_size: -
j_call: TRBJ2-1
cdr3_aa: CASSLDRRRAGGDEQFF
cdr3_nt: TGCGCCAGCAGCTTGGATAGAAGGAGGGCCGGGGGGGATGAGCAGTTCTTC

v_call: TRBV13
d_call: TRBD2
clone_size: -
j_call: TRBJ2-2
cdr3_aa: CASSLGGRLAGRLFF
cdr3_nt: TGTGCCAGCAGCTTAGGAGGGAGGCTAGCGGGAAGGCTGTTTTTT

v_call: TRBV9
d_call: TRBD1
clone_size: -
j_call: TRBJ1-5
cdr3_aa: CASSGGAGGGQPQHF
cdr3_nt: TGTGCCAGCAGCGGGGGGGCAGGGGGCGGACAGCCCCAGCATTTT

v_call: TRBV19
d_call: -
clone_size: -
j_call: TRBJ1-1
cdr3_aa: CASSISQGWTEAFF
cdr3_nt: TGTGCCAGTAGCATCTCCCAGGGTTGGACTGAAGCTTTCTTT

v_call: TRBV4-1
d_call: -
clone_size: once
j_call: TRBJ1-2
cdr3_aa: CASSQEGGLVRSGTGYTF
cdr3_nt: TGCGCCAGCAGCCAAGAAGGGGGTCTAGTTCGATCCGGTACGGGCTACACCTTC

v_call: TRBV19
d_call: -
clone_size: few
j_call: TRBJ1-2
cdr3_aa: CASRIPGDANYGYTF
cdr3_nt: TGTGCCAGTAGAATACCGGGGGACGCTAACTATGGCTACACCTTC

v_call: TRBV5-1
d_call: -
clone_size: -
j_call: TRBJ2-5
cdr3_aa: CASSLTEETQYF
cdr3_nt: TGCGCCAGCAGCTTGACCGAGGAGACCCAGTACTTC

v_call: TRBV11-2
d_call: TRBD1
clone_size: few
j_call: TRBJ2-7
cdr3_aa: CASSLYRGLSYEQYF
cdr3_nt: TGTGCCAGCAGCTTGTACAGGGGGCTCTCCTACGAGCAGTACTTC

v_call: TRBV4-2
d_call: -
clone_size: -
j_call: TRBJ2-3
cdr3_aa: CASSQETGRNTQYF
cdr3_nt: TGTGCCAGCAGCCAAGAAACAGGGAGAAATACGCAGTATTTT

v_call: TRBV25-1
d_call: -
clone_size: -
j_call: TRBJ2-7
cdr3_aa: CASTGAYEQYF
cdr3_nt: TGTGCCAGCACAGGGGCCTACGAGCAGTACTTC

v_call: TRBV10-3
d_call: -
clone_size: medium-sized
j_call: TRBJ1-5
cdr3_aa: CAISTGSSGNQPQHF
cdr3_nt: TGTGCCATCAGTACAGGGAGTAGCGGCAATCAGCCCCAGCATTTT

v_call: TRBV7-6
d_call: -
clone_size: -
j_call: TRBJ1-1
cdr3_aa: CASSLTAGGTEAFF
cdr3_nt: TGTGCCAGCAGCTTAACGGCCGGGGGCACTGAAGCTTTCTTT

v_call: TRBV7-3
d_call: -
clone_size: -
j_call: TRBJ2-7
cdr3_aa: CASSPAVSGPYEQYF
cdr3_nt: TGTGCCAGCAGCCCCGCAGTTAGCGGACCCTACGAGCAGTACTTC

v_call: TRBV2
d_call: -
clone_size: -
j_call: TRBJ1-3
cdr3_aa: CASSEDWALWGNTIYF
cdr3_nt: TGTGCCAGCAGTGAAGACTGGGCTCTGTGGGGAAACACCATATATTTT

v_call: TRBV6-1
d_call: -
clone_size: -
j_call: TRBJ1-2
cdr3_aa: CASSERLNYGYTF
cdr3_nt: TGTGCCAGCAGTGAGAGGCTGAACTATGGCTACACCTTC

v_call: TRBV18
d_call: -
clone_size: -
j_call: TRBJ2-2
cdr3_aa: CASSPRQQMTGELFF
cdr3_nt: TGTGCCAGCTCACCAAGGCAACAGATGACCGGGGAGCTGTTTTTT

v_call: TRBV5-4
d_call: -
clone_size: -
j_call: TRBJ2-3
cdr3_aa: CASRLIATDTQYF
cdr3_nt: TGTGCCAGCAGACTAATAGCCACAGATACGCAGTATTTT

v_call: TRBV30
d_call: TRBD1
clone_size: -
j_call: TRBJ2-7
cdr3_aa: CAWSLPGTAVRYEQYF
cdr3_nt: TGTGCCTGGAGTTTGCCCGGGACAGCCGTACGATACGAGCAGTACTTC

v_call: TRBV7-9
d_call: TRBD1
clone_size: -
j_call: TRBJ1-2
cdr3_aa: CASSQTGIDGYTF
cdr3_nt: TGTGCCAGCAGCCAGACAGGGATCGATGGCTACACCTTC

v_call: TRBV28
d_call: -
clone_size: -
j_call: TRBJ1-6
cdr3_aa: CASSKPGESGALHF
cdr3_nt: TGTGCCAGCAGTAAACCCGGGGAGTCAGGAGCCCTCCACTTT

v_call: TRBV5-1
d_call: -
clone_size: few
j_call: TRBJ1-1
cdr3_aa: CASSSGVMGTEAFF
cdr3_nt: TGCGCCAGCAGCTCCGGGGTAATGGGGACTGAAGCTTTCTTT

v_call: TRBV11-1
d_call: -
clone_size: once
j_call: TRBJ1-1
cdr3_aa: CASSIQSQLLNTEAFF
cdr3_nt: TGTGCCAGCAGCATTCAATCACAGCTATTGAACACTGAAGCTTTCTTT

v_call: TRBV21-1
d_call: -
clone_size: -
j_call: TRBJ1-5
cdr3_aa: CANLLSVTSAQGIQPQHF
cdr3_nt: TGTGCCAACCTCCTTTCGGTTACTTCGGCGCAGGGTATTCAGCCCCAGCATTTT

v_call: TRBV9
d_call: TRBD1
clone_size: -
j_call: TRBJ1-1
cdr3_aa: CASSRTGGQTEAFF
cdr3_nt: TGTGCCAGCAGCCGGACAGGGGGTCAGACTGAAGCTTTCTTT

v_call: TRBV4-2
d_call: -
clone_size: -
j_call: TRBJ2-5
cdr3_aa: CASSRTVGETQYF
cdr3_nt: TGTGCCAGCAGCCGCACAGTTGGCGAGACCCAGTACTTC

v_call: TRBV5-4
d_call: -
clone_size: -
j_call: TRBJ2-6
cdr3_aa: CASSSVAQAANVLTF
cdr3_nt: TGTGCCAGCAGCTCGGTCGCACAGGCGGCCAACGTCCTGACTTTC

v_call: TRBV9
d_call: -
clone_size: few
j_call: TRBJ1-2
cdr3_aa: CASSVGGTVYGYTF
cdr3_nt: TGTGCCAGCAGCGTGGGGGGGACCGTCTATGGCTACACCTTC

v_call: TRBV27
d_call: -
clone_size: -
j_call: TRBJ2-2
cdr3_aa: CASSFNSGNTGELFF
cdr3_nt: TGTGCCAGCAGTTTCAATAGCGGGAACACCGGGGAGCTGTTTTTT

v_call: TRBV5-6
d_call: -
clone_size: -
j_call: TRBJ2-1
cdr3_aa: CASSSNPSGRNEQFF
cdr3_nt: TGTGCCAGCAGCTCAAACCCGAGCGGGCGGAATGAGCAGTTCTTC

v_call: TRBV6-1
d_call: -
clone_size: -
j_call: TRBJ2-3
cdr3_aa: CASSAGLPRHTDTQYF
cdr3_nt: TGTGCCAGCAGTGCGGGACTGCCCCGGCACACAGATACGCAGTATTTT

v_call: TRBV5-1
d_call: TRBD1
clone_size: few
j_call: TRBJ1-5
cdr3_aa: CASSPRTGGSQPQHF
cdr3_nt: TGCGCCAGCAGCCCACGGACAGGGGGTAGTCAGCCCCAGCATTTT

v_call: TRBV5-1
d_call: -
clone_size: -
j_call: TRBJ2-2
cdr3_aa: CASSQLGVSGELFF
cdr3_nt: TGCGCCAGCAGCCAGTTAGGGGTCTCCGGGGAGCTGTTTTTT

v_call: TRBV5-1
d_call: -
clone_size: -
j_call: TRBJ2-7
cdr3_aa: CASSLTGNEQYF
cdr3_nt: TGCGCCAGCAGCCTTACAGGGAACGAGCAGTACTTC

v_call: TRBV28
d_call: -
clone_size: -
j_call: TRBJ2-7
cdr3_aa: CASSPSLLAEITKGGEQYF
cdr3_nt: TGTGCCAGCAGTCCCTCCCTTCTAGCGGAGATTACCAAGGGGGGCGAGCAGTACTTC

v_call: TRBV7-2
d_call: -
clone_size: -
j_call: TRBJ1-2
cdr3_aa: CASSLGMAGLNGYTF
cdr3_nt: TGTGCCAGCAGCTTAGGCATGGCCGGACTAAATGGCTACACCTTC

v_call: TRBV7-2
d_call: TRBD1
clone_size: -
j_call: TRBJ2-2
cdr3_aa: CASSPRGGQGWTGELFF
cdr3_nt: TGTGCCAGCAGCCCGAGAGGGGGACAGGGCTGGACCGGGGAGCTGTTTTTT

v_call: TRBV25-1
d_call: TRBD1
clone_size: -
j_call: TRBJ2-2
cdr3_aa: CASSRRDRDAGELFF
cdr3_nt: TGTGCCAGCAGTCGGAGGGACAGGGACGCCGGGGAGCTGTTTTTT

v_call: TRBV5-1
d_call: -
clone_size: -
j_call: TRBJ1-6
cdr3_aa: CASSLEIIGSSYNSPLHF
cdr3_nt: TGCGCCAGCAGCTTGGAAATTATCGGGAGCTCCTATAATTCACCCCTCCACTTT

v_call: TRBV30
d_call: -
clone_size: -
j_call: TRBJ1-4
cdr3_aa: CAWSVRKGNEKLFF
cdr3_nt: TGTGCCTGGAGTGTAAGAAAGGGGAATGAAAAACTGTTTTTT

v_call: TRBV27
d_call: TRBD2
clone_size: -
j_call: TRBJ2-3
cdr3_aa: CASSSRNSGLPPDTQYF
cdr3_nt: TGTGCCAGCAGTTCTCGTAATAGCGGGCTACCCCCCGATACGCAGTATTTT

v_call: TRBV28
d_call: -
clone_size: -
j_call: TRBJ1-5
cdr3_aa: CATVQGSPDQPQHF
cdr3_nt: TGTGCCACCGTCCAGGGCAGCCCGGACCAGCCCCAGCATTTT

v_call: TRBV4-2
d_call: -
clone_size: -
j_call: TRBJ1-1
cdr3_aa: CASSHPPGIPNTEAFF
cdr3_nt: TGTGCCAGCAGCCATCCTCCGGGGATTCCGAACACTGAAGCTTTCTTT

v_call: TRBV6-6
d_call: TRBD1
clone_size: -
j_call: TRBJ1-3
cdr3_aa: CASRDRVDSGNTIYF
cdr3_nt: TGTGCCAGCAGGGACAGGGTAGACTCTGGAAACACCATATATTTT

v_call: TRBV13
d_call: TRBD2
clone_size: -
j_call: TRBJ2-2
cdr3_aa: CASSLVRLAGGTNTGELFF
cdr3_nt: TGTGCCAGCAGCTTAGTAAGGCTAGCGGGAGGAACTAACACCGGGGAGCTGTTTTTT

v_call: TRBV5-6
d_call: TRBD1
clone_size: -
j_call: TRBJ2-7
cdr3_aa: CASRQGEVNYEQYF
cdr3_nt: TGTGCCTCGCGGCAGGGGGAAGTGAACTACGAGCAGTACTTC

v_call: TRBV7-2
d_call: -
clone_size: -
j_call: TRBJ2-1
cdr3_aa: CASSLGLNEQFF
cdr3_nt: TGTGCCAGCAGCTTGGGGCTAAATGAGCAGTTCTTC

v_call: TRBV5-1
d_call: TRBD1
clone_size: -
j_call: TRBJ2-7
cdr3_aa: CASSSRDRAYEQYF
cdr3_nt: TGCGCCAGCAGCTCCCGGGACAGGGCCTACGAGCAGTACTTC

v_call: TRBV10-3
d_call: -
clone_size: once
j_call: TRBJ1-4
cdr3_aa: CAISEGEKLFF
cdr3_nt: TGTGCCATCAGTGAGGGCGAAAAACTGTTTTTT

v_call: TRBV30
d_call: TRBD1
clone_size: -
j_call: TRBJ1-6
cdr3_aa: CAWSVQGAFNSPLHF
cdr3_nt: TGTGCCTGGAGTGTTCAGGGGGCGTTCAATTCACCCCTCCACTTT

v_call: TRBV7-2
d_call: -
clone_size: -
j_call: TRBJ1-2
cdr3_aa: CASSSRTANYGYTF
cdr3_nt: TGTGCCAGCAGCTCCCGGACAGCTAACTATGGCTACACCTTC

v_call: TRBV6-5
d_call: TRBD2
clone_size: -
j_call: TRBJ2-7
cdr3_aa: CASSPGTSVSEQYF
cdr3_nt: TGTGCCAGCAGCCCCGGGACTAGCGTATCCGAGCAGTACTTC

v_call: TRBV7-2
d_call: -
clone_size: -
j_call: TRBJ1-1
cdr3_aa: CASSRVVDTEAFF
cdr3_nt: TGTGCCAGCAGCCGGGTTGTGGACACTGAAGCTTTCTTT

v_call: TRBV6-5
d_call: TRBD2
clone_size: -
j_call: TRBJ2-2
cdr3_aa: CASMGIAGGPTELFF
cdr3_nt: TGTGCCAGCATGGGGATAGCGGGAGGGCCGACGGAGCTGTTTTTT

v_call: TRBV11-3
d_call: -
clone_size: few
j_call: TRBJ2-7
cdr3_aa: CASSFRHPVTYEQYF
cdr3_nt: TGTGCCAGCAGCTTCAGACACCCTGTAACCTACGAGCAGTACTTC